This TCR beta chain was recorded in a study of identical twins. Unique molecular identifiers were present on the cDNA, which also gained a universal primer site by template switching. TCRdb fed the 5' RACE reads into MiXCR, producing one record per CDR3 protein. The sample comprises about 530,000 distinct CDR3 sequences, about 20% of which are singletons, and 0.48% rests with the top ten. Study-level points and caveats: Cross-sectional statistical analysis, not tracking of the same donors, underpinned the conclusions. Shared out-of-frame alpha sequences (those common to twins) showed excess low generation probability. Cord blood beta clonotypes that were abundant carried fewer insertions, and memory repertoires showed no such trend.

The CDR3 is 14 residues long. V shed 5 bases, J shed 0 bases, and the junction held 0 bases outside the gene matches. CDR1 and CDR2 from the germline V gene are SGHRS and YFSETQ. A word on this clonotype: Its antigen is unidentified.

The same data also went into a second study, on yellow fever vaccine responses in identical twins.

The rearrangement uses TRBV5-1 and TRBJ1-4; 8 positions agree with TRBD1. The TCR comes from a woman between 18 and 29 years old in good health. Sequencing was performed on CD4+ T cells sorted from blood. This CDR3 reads CASRTGATNEKLFF. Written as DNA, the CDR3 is TGCGCCAGCAGGACAGGGGCAACTAATGAAAAACTGTTTTTT.